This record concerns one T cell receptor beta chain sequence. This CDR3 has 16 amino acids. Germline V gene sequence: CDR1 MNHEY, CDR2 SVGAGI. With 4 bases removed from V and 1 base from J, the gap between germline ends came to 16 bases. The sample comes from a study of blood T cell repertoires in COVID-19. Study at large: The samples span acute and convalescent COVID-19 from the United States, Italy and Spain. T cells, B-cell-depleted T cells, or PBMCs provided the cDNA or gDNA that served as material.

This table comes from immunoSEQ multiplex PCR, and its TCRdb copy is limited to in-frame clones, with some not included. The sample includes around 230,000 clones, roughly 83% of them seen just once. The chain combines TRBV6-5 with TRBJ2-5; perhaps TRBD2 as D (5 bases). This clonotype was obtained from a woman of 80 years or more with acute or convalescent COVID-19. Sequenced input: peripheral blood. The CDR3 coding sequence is TGTGCCAGCAGTTTCCGCCTAGAGAGGGCCCAAGAGACCCAGTACTTC. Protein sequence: CASSFRLERAQETQYF.